What follows is one T cell receptor (beta chain) and its context. Trimming removed 0 bases at V and 10 bases at J, with 10 bases between. The CDR3 loop spans 13 amino acids. Germline CDR1 MGHRA, CDR2 YSYEKL. The method was immunoSEQ multiplex PCR; TCRdb's version includes in-frame clones alone and lacks a portion of them. The sample has about 2,200,000 clones; about 93% are singletons. Naive CD8 cells lacked CD45RO, underwent positive selection for CCR7 and left out terminally differentiated effector memory CD45RA+ cells. The entry originates in a study of shared clonotypes between healthy human individuals.

The genes are TRBV4-1 and TRBJ2-1; D is unclear. The sequence was obtained from a man between 18 and 29 years old in good health. Some clones in this sample may be carry-over from other donors' samples. The sequencing sample was made of naive CD8+ T cells from PBMCs. The CDR3 DNA reads TGCGCCAGCAGCCAAGACCCCGTCTCAGAGCAGTTCTTC. Amino acid sequence: CASSQDPVSEQFF.